The entry that follows covers one T cell receptor (beta chain) sequence. Its antigen remains unidentified. Germline CDR1 and CDR2: SGHTA and FQGTGA. After removal of 1 base from V and 2 bases from J, the junction contained 3 bases not matched to a gene. This CDR3 has 15 residues. TCRdb's copy holds only in-frame clones and misses some; the assay was immunoSEQ multiplex PCR. The sample consists of roughly 53,000 clones, under 85% of them appearing once. The data were taken from a study of T cell clones after liver transplantation. Overall study context: Pre-transplant mixed lymphocyte reactions yielded third-party-reactive TCRbeta sequences as comparators for graft-donor-reactive sequences. Blood was drawn pre-transplant, before withdrawal, and after full or failed withdrawal. Notes on the study in general: A significant post-transplant drop in circulating graft-donor-reactive CD4 TCRbeta sequences occurred in most of the 8 subjects. A larger donor-reactive than third-party decline suggested partial antigen-specific deletion.

The TCR sequence derives from a human patient who received a liver transplant. Some T cells here may be from the graft donor. The chain uses TRBV7-3 and TRBJ2-3; the match to TRBD1 covers 7 bases. The starting material was CD4+ T cells from blood, obtained at the 22-month timepoint. The CDR3 spells CASSLIGTDTDTQYF. For the CDR3, the DNA is TGTGCCAGCAGCTTAATCGGGACAGACACAGATACGCAGTATTTT.